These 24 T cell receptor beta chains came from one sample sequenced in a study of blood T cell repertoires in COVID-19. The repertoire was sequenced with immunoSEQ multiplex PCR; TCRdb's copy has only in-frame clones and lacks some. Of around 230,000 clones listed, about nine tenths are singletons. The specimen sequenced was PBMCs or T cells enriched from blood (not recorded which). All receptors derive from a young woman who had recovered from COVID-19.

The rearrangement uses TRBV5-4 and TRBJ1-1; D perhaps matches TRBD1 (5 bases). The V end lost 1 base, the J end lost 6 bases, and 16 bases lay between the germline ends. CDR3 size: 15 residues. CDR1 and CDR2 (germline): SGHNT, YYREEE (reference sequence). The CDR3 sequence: CASSLPGTEGAEAFF. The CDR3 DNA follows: TGTGCCAGCAGCTTGCCGGGTACTGAAGGGGCTGAAGCTTTCTTT.

The CDR3 sequence: CASSLGWPEGKVTYEQYF. The DNA of the CDR3 is TGCGCCAGCAGCTTGGGGTGGCCTGAGGGTAAGGTGACCTACGAGCAGTACTTC. V and J are TRBV5-1 and TRBJ2-7, with D possibly TRBD2 on 5 matching bases. The CDR3 is made up of 18 amino acids. The germline V gene encodes CDR1 SGHRS and CDR2 YFSETQ. The V end lost 0 bases, the J end lost 2 bases, and 21 bases lay between the germline ends.

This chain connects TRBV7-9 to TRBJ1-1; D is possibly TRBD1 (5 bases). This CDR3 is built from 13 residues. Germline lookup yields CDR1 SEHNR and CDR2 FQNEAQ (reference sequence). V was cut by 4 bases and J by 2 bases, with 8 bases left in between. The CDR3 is CASSWTLNTEAFF. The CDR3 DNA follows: TGTGCCAGCAGCTGGACACTAAACACTGAAGCTTTCTTT. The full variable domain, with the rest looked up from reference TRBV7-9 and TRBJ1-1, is DTGVSQNPRHKITKRGQNVTFRCDPISEHNRLYWYRQTLGQGPEFLTYFQNEAQLEKSRLLSDRFSAERPKGSFSTLEIQRTEQGDSAMYLCASSWTLNTEAFFGQGTRLTVV.

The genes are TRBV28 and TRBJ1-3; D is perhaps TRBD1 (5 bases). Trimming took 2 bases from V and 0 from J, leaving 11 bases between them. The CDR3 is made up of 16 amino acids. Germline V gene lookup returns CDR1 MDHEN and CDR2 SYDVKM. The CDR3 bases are TGTGCCAGCAGTTTACAGGGAATTAGCTCTGGAAACACCATATATTTT. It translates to CASSLQGISSGNTIYF. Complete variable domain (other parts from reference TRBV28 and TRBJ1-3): DVKVTQSSRYLVKRTGEKVFLECVQDMDHENMFWYRQDPGLGLRLIYFSYDVKMKEKGDIPEGYSVSREKKERFSLILESASTNQTSMYLCASSLQGISSGNTIYFGEGSWLTVV.

This CDR3 is CASSQIVLAGYEQYF. In nucleotides, the CDR3 is TGCGCCAGCAGCCAAATCGTACTAGCGGGGTACGAGCAGTACTTC. The chain joins TRBV4-1 to TRBJ2-7; TRBD2 matches 10 bases. This CDR3 has 15 amino acids. Germline V CDR1 and CDR2: MGHRA, YSYEKL. The J segment lost 4 bases and the V segment lost 2 bases, leaving 5 bases of the junction unmatched.

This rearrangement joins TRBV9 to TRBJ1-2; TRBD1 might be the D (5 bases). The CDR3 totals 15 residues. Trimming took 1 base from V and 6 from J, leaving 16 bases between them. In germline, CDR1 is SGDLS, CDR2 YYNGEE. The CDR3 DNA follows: TGTGCCAGCAGCGTACATCAGGGTTCGTGGGATGGCTACACCTTC. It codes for CASSVHQGSWDGYTF.

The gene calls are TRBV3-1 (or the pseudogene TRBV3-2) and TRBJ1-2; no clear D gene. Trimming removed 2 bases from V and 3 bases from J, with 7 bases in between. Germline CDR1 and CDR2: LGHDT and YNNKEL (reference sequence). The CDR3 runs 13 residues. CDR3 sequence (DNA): TGTGCCAGCAGCCAATCGAGGTACTATGGCTACACCTTC. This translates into CASSQSRYYGYTF.

DNA of the CDR3: TGCAGTGCTAGTCGGGGCACTGAAGCTTTCTTT. Translating gives CSASRGTEAFF. The rearrangement joins TRBV20-1 to TRBJ1-1; D gene uncertain. Germline V gene lookup returns CDR1 DFQATT and CDR2 SNEGSKA (reference sequence). V lost 3 bases and J 4 bases, leaving 6 bases between the germline ends. The CDR3 spans 11 residues.

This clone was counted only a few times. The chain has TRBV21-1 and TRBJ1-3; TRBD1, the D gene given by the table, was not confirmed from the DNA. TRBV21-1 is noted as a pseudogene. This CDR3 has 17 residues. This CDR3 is CASSKGSQGLSGNTIYF. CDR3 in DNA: TGTGCCAGCAGCAAAGGGTCGCAGGGCCTCTCTGGAAACACCATATATTTT.

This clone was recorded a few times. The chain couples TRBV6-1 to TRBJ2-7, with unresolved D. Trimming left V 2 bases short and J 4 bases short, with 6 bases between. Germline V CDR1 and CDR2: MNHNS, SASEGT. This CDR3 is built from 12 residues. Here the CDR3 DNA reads TGTGCCAGCAGTGAAAGCCAATACGAGCAGTACTTC. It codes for CASSESQYEQYF.

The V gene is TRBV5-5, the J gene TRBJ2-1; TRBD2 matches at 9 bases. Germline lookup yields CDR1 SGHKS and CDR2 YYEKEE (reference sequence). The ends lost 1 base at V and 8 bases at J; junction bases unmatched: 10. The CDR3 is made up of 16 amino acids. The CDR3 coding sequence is TGTGCCAGCAGCTTGCGGGGACTAGCTAGTAGAGATGAGCAGTTCTTC. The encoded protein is CASSLRGLASRDEQFF.

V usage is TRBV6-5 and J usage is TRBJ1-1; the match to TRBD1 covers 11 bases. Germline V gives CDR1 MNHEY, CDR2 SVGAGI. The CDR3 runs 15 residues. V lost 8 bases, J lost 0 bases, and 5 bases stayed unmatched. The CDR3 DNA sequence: TGTGCCAGCGGGGACAGGGGGAAGGTGAACACTGAAGCTTTCTTT. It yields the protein CASGDRGKVNTEAFF.

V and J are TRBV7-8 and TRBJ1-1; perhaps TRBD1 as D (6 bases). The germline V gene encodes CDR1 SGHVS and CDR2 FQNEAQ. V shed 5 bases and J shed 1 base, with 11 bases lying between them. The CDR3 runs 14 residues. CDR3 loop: CASSKIQGNTEAFF. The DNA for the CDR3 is TGTGCCAGCAGCAAGATACAGGGGAACACTGAAGCTTTCTTT.

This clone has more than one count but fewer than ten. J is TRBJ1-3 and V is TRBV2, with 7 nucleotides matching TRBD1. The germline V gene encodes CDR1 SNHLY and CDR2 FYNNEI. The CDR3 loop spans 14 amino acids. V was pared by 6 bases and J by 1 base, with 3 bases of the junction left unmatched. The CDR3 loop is CASRTGSSGNTIYF. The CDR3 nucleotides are TGTGCCAGCAGGACAGGGTCATCTGGAAACACCATATATTTT.

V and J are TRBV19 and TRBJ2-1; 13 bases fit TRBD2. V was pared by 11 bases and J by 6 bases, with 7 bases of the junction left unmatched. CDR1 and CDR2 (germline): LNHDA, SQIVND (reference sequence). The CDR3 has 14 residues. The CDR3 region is CAAQRTSGGNEQFF. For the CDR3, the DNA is TGTGCCGCGCAAAGGACTAGCGGGGGCAATGAGCAGTTCTTC.

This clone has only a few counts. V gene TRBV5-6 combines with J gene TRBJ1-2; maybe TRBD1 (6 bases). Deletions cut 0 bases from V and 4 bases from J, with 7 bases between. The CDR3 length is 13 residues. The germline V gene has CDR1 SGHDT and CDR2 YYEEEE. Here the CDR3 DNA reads TGTGCCAGCAGCTTGGACAGGGCCTATGGCTACACCTTC. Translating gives CASSLDRAYGYTF. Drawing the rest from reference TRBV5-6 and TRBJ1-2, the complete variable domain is DAGVTQSPTHLIKTRGQQVTLRCSPKSGHDTVSWYQQALGQGPQFIFQYYEEEERQRGNFPDRFSGHQFPNYSSELNVNALLLGDSALYLCASSLDRAYGYTFGSGTRLTVV.

The CDR3 DNA reads TGTGCCAGCAGCTCACCCCTAGCGGGGGCGATAGAAAACATTCAGTACTTC. It is translated as CASSSPLAGAIENIQYF. This chain joins TRBV5-6 and TRBJ2-4, with 10 bases that match TRBD2. Germline CDR1 reads SGHDT; CDR2 reads YYEEEE. The ends lost 3 bases at V and 5 bases at J; junction bases unmatched: 11. CDR3 length: 17 residues. Looking up the rest from reference TRBV5-6 and TRBJ2-4 gives the full variable domain: DAGVTQSPTHLIKTRGQQVTLRCSPKSGHDTVSWYQQALGQGPQFIFQYYEEEERQRGNFPDRFSGHQFPNYSSELNVNALLLGDSALYLCASSSPLAGAIENIQYFGAGTRLSVL.

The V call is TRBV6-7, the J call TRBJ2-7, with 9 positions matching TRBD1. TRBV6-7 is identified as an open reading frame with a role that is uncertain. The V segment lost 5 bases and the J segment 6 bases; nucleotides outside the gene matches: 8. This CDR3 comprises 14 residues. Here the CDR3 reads CASSVTGGLSEQYF. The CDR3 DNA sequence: TGTGCCAGCAGTGTAACAGGGGGCTTGTCCGAGCAGTACTTC.

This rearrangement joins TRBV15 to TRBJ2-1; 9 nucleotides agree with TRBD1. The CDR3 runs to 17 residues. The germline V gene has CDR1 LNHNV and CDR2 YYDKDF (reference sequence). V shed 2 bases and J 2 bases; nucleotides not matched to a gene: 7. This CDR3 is CATSRPTDRGAYNEQFF. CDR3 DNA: TGTGCCACCAGCAGACCAACGGACAGGGGAGCCTACAATGAGCAGTTCTTC. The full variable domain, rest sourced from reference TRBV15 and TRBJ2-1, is DAMVIQNPRYQVTQFGKPVTLSCSQTLNHNVMYWYQQKSSQAPKLLFHYYDKDFNNEADTPDNFQSRRPNTSFCFLDIRSPGLGDTAMYLCATSRPTDRGAYNEQFFGPGTRLTVL.

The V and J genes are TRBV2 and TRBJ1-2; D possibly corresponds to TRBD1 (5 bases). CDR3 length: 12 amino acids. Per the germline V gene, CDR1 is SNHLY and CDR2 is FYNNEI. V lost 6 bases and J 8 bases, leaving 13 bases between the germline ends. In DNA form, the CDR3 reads TGTGCCAGCAGAGCACAGGCCGGGGGCTACACCTTC. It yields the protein CASRAQAGGYTF.

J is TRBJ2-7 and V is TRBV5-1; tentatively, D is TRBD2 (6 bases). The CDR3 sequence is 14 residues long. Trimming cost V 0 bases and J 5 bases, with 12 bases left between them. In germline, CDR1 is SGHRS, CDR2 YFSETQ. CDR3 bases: TGCGCCAGCAGCTTGGTCGGGGACTGGGACGAGCAGTACTTC. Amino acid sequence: CASSLVGDWDEQYF.

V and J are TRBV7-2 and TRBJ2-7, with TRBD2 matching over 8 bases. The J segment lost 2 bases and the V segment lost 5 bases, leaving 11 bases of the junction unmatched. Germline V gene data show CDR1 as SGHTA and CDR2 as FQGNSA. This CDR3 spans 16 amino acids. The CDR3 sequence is CASSAPAAGGTYEQYF. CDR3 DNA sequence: TGTGCCAGCAGCGCCCCGGCTGCGGGGGGAACCTACGAGCAGTACTTC.

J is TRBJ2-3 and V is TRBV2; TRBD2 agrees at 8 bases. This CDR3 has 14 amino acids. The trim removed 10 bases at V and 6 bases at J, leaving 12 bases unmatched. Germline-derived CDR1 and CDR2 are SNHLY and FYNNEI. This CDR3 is CATRPGGGWDTQYF. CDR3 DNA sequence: TGTGCCACCCGACCGGGCGGGGGGTGGGATACGCAGTATTTT.

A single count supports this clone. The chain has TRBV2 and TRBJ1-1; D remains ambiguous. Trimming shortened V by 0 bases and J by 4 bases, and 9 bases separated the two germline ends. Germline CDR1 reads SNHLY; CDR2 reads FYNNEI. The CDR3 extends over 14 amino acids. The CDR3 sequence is CASSEASGFTEAFF. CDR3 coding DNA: TGTGCCAGCAGTGAAGCTTCGGGGTTCACTGAAGCTTTCTTT.